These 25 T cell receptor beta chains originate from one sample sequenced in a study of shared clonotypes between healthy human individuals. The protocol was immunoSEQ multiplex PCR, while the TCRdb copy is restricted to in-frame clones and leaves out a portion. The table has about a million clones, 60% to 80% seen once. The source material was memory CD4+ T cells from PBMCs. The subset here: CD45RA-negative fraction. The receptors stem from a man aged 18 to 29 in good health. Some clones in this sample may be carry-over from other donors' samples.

The CDR3 nucleotides read TGTGCCAGCAGCTTGAGAACGCCAGACAGTAAAGAGACCCAGTACTTC. Protein: CASSLRTPDSKETQYF. V usage is TRBV5-4 and J usage is TRBJ2-5; TRBD1 is a possible D gene (5 bases). Per the germline V gene, CDR1 is SGHNT and CDR2 is YYREEE (reference sequence). This CDR3 region has 16 residues. V was trimmed by 1 base and J by 3 bases, leaving 16 bases between them.

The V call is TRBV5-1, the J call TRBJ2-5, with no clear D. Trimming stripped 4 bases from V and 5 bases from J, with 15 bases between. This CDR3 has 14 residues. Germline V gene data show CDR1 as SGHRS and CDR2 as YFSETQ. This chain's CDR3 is CASSLGSYEETQYF. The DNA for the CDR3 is TGCGCCAGCAGCCTGGGCTCGTACGAGGAGACCCAGTACTTC.

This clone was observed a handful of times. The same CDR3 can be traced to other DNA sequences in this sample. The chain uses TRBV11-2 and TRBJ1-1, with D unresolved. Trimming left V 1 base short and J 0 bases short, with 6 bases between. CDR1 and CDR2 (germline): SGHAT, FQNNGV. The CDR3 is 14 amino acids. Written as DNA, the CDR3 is TGTGCCAGCAGCTTAGTGGGTATGAACACTGAAGCTTTCTTT. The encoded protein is CASSLVGMNTEAFF.

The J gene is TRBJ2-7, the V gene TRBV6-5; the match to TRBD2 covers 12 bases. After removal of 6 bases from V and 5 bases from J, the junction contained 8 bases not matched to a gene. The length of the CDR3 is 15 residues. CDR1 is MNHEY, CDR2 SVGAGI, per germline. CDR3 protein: CASRPGLAGLHEQYF. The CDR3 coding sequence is TGTGCCAGCAGACCCGGACTAGCGGGATTGCACGAGCAGTACTTC.

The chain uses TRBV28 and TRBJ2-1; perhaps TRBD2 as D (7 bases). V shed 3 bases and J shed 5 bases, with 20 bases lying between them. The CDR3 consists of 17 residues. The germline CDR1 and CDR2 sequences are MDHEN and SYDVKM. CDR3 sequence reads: CASSFSGPAGHDNEQFF. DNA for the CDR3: TGTGCCAGCAGTTTTTCCGGGCCAGCGGGACACGACAATGAGCAGTTCTTC.

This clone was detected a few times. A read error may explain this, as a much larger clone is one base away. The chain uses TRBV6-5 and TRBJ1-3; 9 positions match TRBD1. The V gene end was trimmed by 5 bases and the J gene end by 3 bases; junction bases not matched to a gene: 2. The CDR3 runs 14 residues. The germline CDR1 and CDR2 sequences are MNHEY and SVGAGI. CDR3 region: CASSTGGVGNTIYF. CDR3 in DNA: TGTGCCAGCAGTACAGGGGGCGTTGGAAACACCATATATTTT.

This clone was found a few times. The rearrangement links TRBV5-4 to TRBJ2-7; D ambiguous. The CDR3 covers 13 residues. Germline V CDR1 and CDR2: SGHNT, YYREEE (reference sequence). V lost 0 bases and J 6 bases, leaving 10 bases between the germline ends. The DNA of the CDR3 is TGTGCCAGCAGCTTGGATGGGGTTGGCGAGCAGTACTTC. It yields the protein CASSLDGVGEQYF.

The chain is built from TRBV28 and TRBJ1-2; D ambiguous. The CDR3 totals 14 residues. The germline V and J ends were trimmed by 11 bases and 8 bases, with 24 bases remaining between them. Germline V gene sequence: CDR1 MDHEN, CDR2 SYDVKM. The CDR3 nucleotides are TGTGCCGCTAAAGACCCACCGACTTCAGACGGCTACACCTTC. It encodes CAAKDPPTSDGYTF.

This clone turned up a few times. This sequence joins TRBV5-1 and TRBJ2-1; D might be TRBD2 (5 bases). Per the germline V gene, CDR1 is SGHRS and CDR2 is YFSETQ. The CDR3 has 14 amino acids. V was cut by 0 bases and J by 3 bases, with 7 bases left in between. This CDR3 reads CASSLDAGYNEQFF. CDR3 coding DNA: TGCGCCAGCAGCTTGGATGCGGGCTACAATGAGCAGTTCTTC.

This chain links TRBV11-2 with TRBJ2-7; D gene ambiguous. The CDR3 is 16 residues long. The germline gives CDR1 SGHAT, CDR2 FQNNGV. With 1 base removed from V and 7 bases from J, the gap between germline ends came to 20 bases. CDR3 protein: CASSLGGTAVVKEQYF. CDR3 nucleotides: TGTGCCAGCAGCTTAGGGGGTACCGCAGTTGTGAAGGAGCAGTACTTC.

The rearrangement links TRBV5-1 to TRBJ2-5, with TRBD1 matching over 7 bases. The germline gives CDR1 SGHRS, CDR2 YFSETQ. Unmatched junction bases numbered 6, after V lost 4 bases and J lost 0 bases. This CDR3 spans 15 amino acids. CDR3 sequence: CASSVGTANQETQYF. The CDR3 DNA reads TGCGCCAGCAGCGTAGGGACAGCTAACCAAGAGACCCAGTACTTC.

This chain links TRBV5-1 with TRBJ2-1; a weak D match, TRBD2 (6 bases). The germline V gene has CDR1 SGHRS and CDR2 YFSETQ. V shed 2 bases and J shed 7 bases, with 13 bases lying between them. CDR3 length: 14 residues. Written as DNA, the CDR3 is TGCGCCAGCAGCTTTTCTCTAGCGAGTAATGAGCAGTTCTTC. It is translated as CASSFSLASNEQFF.

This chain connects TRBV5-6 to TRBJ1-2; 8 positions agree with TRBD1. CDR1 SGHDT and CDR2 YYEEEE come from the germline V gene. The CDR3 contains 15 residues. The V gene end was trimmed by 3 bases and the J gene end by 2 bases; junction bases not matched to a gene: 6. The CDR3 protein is CASSSGTGGNYGYTF. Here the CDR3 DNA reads TGTGCCAGCAGCTCGGGGACAGGAGGGAACTATGGCTACACCTTC.

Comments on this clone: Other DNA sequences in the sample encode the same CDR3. This chain's CDR3 is CASSGGPGNTIYF. DNA of the CDR3: TGTGCCAGCAGCGGGGGACCTGGAAACACCATATATTTT. The chain links TRBV27 to TRBJ1-3; possible D gene TRBD1, 5 bases. V was clipped by 6 bases and J by 2 bases, with 8 bases between them. Germline V gene data show CDR1 as MNHEY and CDR2 as SMNVEV (reference sequence). The length of the CDR3 is 13 residues.

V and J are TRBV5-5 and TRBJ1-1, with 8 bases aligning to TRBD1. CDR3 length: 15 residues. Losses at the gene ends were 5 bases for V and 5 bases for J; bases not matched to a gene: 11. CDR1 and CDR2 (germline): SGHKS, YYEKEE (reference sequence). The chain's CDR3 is CASSRTGQGGTEAFF. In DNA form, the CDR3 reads TGTGCCAGCAGTCGCACCGGACAGGGAGGGACTGAAGCTTTCTTT.

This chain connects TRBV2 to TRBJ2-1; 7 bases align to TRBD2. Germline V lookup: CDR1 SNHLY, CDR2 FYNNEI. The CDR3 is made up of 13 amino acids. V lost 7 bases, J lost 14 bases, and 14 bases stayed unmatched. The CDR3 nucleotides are TGTGCCAGCATCCCCTTTGGGGGGGGTTTGGAGTTCTTC. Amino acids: CASIPFGGGLEFF.

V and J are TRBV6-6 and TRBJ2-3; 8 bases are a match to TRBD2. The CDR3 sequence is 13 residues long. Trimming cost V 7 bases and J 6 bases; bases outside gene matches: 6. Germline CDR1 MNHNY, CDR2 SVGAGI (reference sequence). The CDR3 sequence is CASTGTRYDTQYF. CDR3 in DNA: TGTGCCAGCACCGGGACTAGGTACGATACGCAGTATTTT.

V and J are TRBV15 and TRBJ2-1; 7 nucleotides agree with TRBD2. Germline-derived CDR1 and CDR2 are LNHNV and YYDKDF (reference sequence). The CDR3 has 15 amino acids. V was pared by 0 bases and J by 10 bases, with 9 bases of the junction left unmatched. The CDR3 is CATSRENLAVREQFF. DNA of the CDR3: TGTGCCACCAGCAGAGAAAATCTAGCGGTAAGAGAGCAGTTCTTC.

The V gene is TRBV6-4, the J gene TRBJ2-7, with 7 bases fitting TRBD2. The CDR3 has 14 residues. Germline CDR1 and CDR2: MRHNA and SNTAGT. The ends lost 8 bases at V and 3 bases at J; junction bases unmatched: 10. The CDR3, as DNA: TGTGCCAGCGGGGGGAGCGGGGCGGGCTACGAGCAGTACTTC. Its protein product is CASGGSGAGYEQYF.

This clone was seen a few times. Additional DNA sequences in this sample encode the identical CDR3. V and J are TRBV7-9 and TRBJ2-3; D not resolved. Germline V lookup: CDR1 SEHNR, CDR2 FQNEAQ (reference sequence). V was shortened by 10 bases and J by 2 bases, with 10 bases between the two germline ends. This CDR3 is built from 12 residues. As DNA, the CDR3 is TGTGCCACCACCAGGTCCACAGATACGCAGTATTTT. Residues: CATTRSTDTQYF.

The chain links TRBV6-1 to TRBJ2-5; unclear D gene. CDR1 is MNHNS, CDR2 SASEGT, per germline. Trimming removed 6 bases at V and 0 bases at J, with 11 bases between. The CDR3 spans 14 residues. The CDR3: CASRSTADQETQYF. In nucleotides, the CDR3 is TGTGCCAGCAGATCGACGGCAGACCAAGAGACCCAGTACTTC.

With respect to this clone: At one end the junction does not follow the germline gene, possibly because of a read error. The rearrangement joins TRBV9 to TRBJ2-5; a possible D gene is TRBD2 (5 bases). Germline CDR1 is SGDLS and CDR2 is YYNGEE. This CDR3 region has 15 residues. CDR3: CASSVGTRRWETQHF. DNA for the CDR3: TGTGCCAGCAGCGTAGGAACACGGAGGTGGGAGACCCAGCACTTC.

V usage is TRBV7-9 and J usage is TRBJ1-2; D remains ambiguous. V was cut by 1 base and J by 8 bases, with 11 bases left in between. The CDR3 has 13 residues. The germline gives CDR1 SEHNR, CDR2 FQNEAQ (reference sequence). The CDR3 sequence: CASSLEQPLGYTF. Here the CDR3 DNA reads TGTGCCAGCAGCTTAGAGCAGCCCCTGGGCTACACCTTC. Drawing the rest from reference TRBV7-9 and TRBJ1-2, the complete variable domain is DTGVSQNPRHKITKRGQNVTFRCDPISEHNRLYWYRQTLGQGPEFLTYFQNEAQLEKSRLLSDRFSAERPKGSFSTLEIQRTEQGDSAMYLCASSLEQPLGYTFGSGTRLTVV.

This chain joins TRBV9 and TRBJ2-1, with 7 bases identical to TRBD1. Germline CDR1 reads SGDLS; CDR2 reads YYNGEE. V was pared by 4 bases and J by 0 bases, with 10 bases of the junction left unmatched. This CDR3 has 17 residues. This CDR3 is CASSYRDRLHSYNEQFF. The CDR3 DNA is TGTGCCAGCAGCTACCGGGACAGACTTCACTCCTACAATGAGCAGTTCTTC.

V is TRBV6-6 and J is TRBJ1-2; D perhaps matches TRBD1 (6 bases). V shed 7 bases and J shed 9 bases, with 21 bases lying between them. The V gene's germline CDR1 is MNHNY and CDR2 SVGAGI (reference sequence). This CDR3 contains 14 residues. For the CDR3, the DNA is TGTGCCAGCATTTCGGGGGCCCGGGCGGGAAGCTACACCTTC. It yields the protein CASISGARAGSYTF.